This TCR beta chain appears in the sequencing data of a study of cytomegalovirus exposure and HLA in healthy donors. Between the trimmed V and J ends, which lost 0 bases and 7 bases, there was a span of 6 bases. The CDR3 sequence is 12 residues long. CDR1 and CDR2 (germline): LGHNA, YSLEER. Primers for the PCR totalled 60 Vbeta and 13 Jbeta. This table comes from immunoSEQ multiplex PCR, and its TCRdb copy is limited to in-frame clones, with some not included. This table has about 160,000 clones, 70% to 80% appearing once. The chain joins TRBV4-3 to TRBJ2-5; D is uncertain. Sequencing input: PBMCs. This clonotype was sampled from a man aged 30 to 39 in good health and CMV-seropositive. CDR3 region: CASSQDMRTQYF. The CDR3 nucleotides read TGCGCCAGCAGCCAAGATATGAGGACCCAGTACTTC.